The rows below give T cell receptor beta chains drawn from one sample of a study of blood T cell repertoires in COVID-19. Generated by immunoSEQ multiplex PCR, the TCRdb table keeps only in-frame clones and is missing some. This sample has about 170,000 clones; around 90% occur once, and the top ten carry roughly 2.5%. The material sequenced was peripheral blood. These receptors all come from a woman older than 75 with COVID-19, enrolled during active disease. The CDR3 runs from the conserved cysteine through the conserved F or W. The D gene is left open where the match is weak. Size is omitted from some rows. Given values are once, few, many or a class for expanded clones.

J | V | D | size | DNA | CDR3
TRBJ2-1 | TRBV5-5 | NA | NA | TGTGCCAGCAGCGGCCTGGCACAGGGAGCCTTCAATGAGCAGTTCTTC | CASSGLAQGAFNEQFF
TRBJ2-5 | TRBV19 | TRBD1 | NA | TGTGCCAGTAGTTCGTGGGACAGGGCCGAGACCCAGTACTTC | CASSSWDRAETQYF
TRBJ1-3 | TRBV4-3 | NA | NA | TGCGCCAGCAGCCAAGAGAGGGCTTCCGGCACCATATATTTT | CASSQERASGTIYF
TRBJ1-5 | TRBV28 | NA | NA | TGTGCCAGCAGTCTCGGGGGGGCGCACAATCAGCCCCAGCATTTT | CASSLGGAHNQPQHF
TRBJ2-3 | TRBV3-1/TRBV3-2 | NA | NA | TGTGCCAGCAGCCAAGCAGCGGCCCCGCAGTATTTT | CASSQAAAPQYF
TRBJ1-5 | TRBV15 | TRBD1 | NA | TGTGCCACCGGGACAGGGAGTCGGAGCAATCAGCCCCAGCATTTT | CATGTGSRSNQPQHF
TRBJ1-4 | TRBV7-8 | NA | NA | TGTGCCAGCAGCCGGACAGCACAAAATGAAAAACTGTTTTTT | CASSRTAQNEKLFF
TRBJ1-2 | TRBV19 | TRBD1 | few | TGTGCCAGTAGTACCGGACAGGGAAGAGGCTACACCTTC | CASSTGQGRGYTF
TRBJ1-1 | TRBV6-5 | TRBD1 | NA | TGTGCCATCAGACAGGGCAATAGAAACACTGAAGCTTTCTTT | CAIRQGNRNTEAFF
TRBJ2-2 | TRBV7-9 | TRBD2 | NA | TGTGCCAGCAGCCGGACTAGCGGATACACCGGGGAGCTGTTTTTT | CASSRTSGYTGELFF
TRBJ2-3 | TRBV5-6 | TRBD2 | NA | TGTGCCAGCAGCTTGGAGACAAGCGGGAGGTCGCCAGATACGCAGTATTTT | CASSLETSGRSPDTQYF
TRBJ1-1 | TRBV5-1 | NA | few | TGCGCCAGCAGCTTGGAACAGATGAACACTGAAGCTTTCTTT | CASSLEQMNTEAFF